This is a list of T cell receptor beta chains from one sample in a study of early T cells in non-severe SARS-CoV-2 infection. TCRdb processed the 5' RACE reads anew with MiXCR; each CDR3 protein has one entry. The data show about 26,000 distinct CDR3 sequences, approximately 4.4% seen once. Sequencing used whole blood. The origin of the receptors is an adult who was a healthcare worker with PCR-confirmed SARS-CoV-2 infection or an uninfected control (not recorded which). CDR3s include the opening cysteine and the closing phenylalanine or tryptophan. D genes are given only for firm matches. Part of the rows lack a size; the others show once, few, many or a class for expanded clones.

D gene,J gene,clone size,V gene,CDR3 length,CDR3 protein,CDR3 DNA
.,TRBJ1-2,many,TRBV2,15,CASASRSRGPYGYTF,TGTGCCAGCGCTTCGAGGTCTCGCGGCCCCTATGGCTACACCTTC
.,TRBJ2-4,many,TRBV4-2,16,CASSQELQGTKNIQYF,TGTGCCAGCAGCCAAGAGCTACAGGGCACCAAAAACATTCAGTACTTC
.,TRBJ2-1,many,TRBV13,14,CASSLGYERNEQFF,TGTGCCAGCAGCTTAGGTTACGAACGAAATGAGCAGTTCTTC
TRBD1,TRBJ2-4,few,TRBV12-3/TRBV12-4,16,CASSPGTGLAKNIQYF,TGTGCCAGCAGTCCGGGGACAGGGCTAGCCAAAAACATTCAGTACTTC
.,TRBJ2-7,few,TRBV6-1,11,CASSEPYEQYF,TGTGCCAGCAGTGAACCCTACGAGCAGTACTTC
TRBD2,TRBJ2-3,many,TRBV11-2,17,CASSLRLAGDRTDTQYF,TGTGCCAGCAGCTTACGACTAGCGGGGGACCGCACAGATACGCAGTATTTT
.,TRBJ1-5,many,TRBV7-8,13,CASSLEGIQPQHF,TGTGCCAGCAGCTTAGAGGGTATCCAGCCCCAGCATTTT
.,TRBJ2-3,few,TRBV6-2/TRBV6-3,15,CASSSGDGDTDTQYF,TGTGCCAGCAGTTCTGGGGATGGGGACACAGATACGCAGTATTTT
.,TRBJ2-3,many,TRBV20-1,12,CSARRYTDTQYF,TGCAGTGCTAGACGGTATACAGATACGCAGTATTTT
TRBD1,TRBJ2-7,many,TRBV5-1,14,CASSYRGDAYEQYF,TGCGCCAGCAGCTACAGGGGCGATGCCTACGAGCAGTACTTC
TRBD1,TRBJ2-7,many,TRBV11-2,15,CASSPGTGRAYEQYF,TGTGCCAGCAGCCCCGGGACAGGGAGGGCCTACGAGCAGTACTTC
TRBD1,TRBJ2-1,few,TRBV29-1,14,CSGQGLLGYNEQFF,TGCAGCGGACAGGGGTTGCTGGGCTACAATGAGCAGTTCTTC
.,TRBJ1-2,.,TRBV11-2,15,CASSHRAELNYGYTF,TGTGCCAGCAGCCACCGAGCAGAACTGAACTATGGCTACACCTTC
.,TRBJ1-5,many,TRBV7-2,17,CASSLSAWKYSNQPQHF,TGTGCCAGCAGCCTTAGCGCCTGGAAGTATAGCAATCAGCCCCAGCATTTT
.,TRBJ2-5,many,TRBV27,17,CASSFRGGRLRQETQYF,TGTGCCAGCAGTTTCAGGGGTGGGCGTTTGAGACAAGAGACCCAGTACTTC
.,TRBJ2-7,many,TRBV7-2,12,CASSVLGYEQYF,TGTGCCAGCAGCGTACTAGGCTACGAGCAGTACTTC
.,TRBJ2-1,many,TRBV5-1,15,CASSLEGRDYNEQFF,TGCGCCAGCAGCTTGGAAGGCCGGGACTACAATGAGCAGTTCTTC
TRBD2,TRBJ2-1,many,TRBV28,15,CASSPSGSADNEQFF,TGTGCCAGCAGCCCCAGCGGGAGCGCCGACAATGAGCAGTTCTTC
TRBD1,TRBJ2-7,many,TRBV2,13,CASRRDSAYEQYF,TGTGCCAGCAGGAGGGACAGCGCCTACGAGCAGTACTTC
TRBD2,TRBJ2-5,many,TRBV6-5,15,CASSYGAGSVETQYF,TGTGCCAGCAGTTACGGAGCGGGAAGTGTAGAGACCCAGTACTTC
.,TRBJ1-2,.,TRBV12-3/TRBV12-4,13,CASSFYRLEGYTF,TGTGCCAGCAGTTTTTACAGGCTTGAGGGCTACACCTTC
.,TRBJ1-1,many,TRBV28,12,CAGQALNTEAFF,TGTGCCGGGCAGGCTTTAAACACTGAAGCTTTCTTT
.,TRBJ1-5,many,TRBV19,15,CASSVVGHHNQPQHF,TGTGCCAGTAGTGTCGTAGGGCATCACAATCAGCCCCAGCATTTT
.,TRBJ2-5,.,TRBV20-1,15,CSARDATVTSWSQYF,TGCAGTGCTAGGGACGCCACCGTCACTAGCTGGAGCCAGTACTTC
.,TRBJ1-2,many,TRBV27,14,CASSSLQAFYGYTF,TGTGCCAGCAGTTCCTTACAGGCTTTCTATGGCTACACCTTC
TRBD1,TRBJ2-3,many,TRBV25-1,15,CASSAGGRGTDTQYF,TGTGCCAGCAGTGCAGGGGGTCGCGGCACAGATACGCAGTATTTT
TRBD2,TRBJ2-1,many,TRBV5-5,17,CASSPGTSGSSTNEQFF,TGTGCCAGCAGCCCAGGGACTAGCGGGAGCTCTACCAATGAGCAGTTCTTC
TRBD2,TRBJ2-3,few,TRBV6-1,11,CASGSGGTQYF,TGTGCCAGCGGTAGCGGGGGTACGCAGTATTTT
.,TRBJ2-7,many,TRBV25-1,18,CASSSTAAPGTSSYEQYF,TGTGCCAGCAGTTCGACCGCGGCGCCCGGGACATCTTCCTACGAGCAGTACTTC
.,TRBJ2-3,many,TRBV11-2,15,CASSLGGSKTDTQYF,TGTGCCAGCAGCTTAGGGGGGAGCAAGACAGATACGCAGTATTTT
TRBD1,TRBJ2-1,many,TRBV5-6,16,CASSSSPGQGTRLGYF,TGTGCCAGCAGCTCTTCACCGGGACAGGGGACGCGATTGGGGTACTTC
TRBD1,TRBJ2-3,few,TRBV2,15,CASSPGQIFTDTQYF,TGTGCCAGCAGTCCGGGACAGATATTCACAGATACGCAGTATTTT
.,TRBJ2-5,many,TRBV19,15,CASSIGGGFQETQYF,TGTGCCAGTAGTATCGGGGGCGGATTCCAAGAGACCCAGTACTTC
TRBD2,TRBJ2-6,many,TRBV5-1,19,CASSLVTSGRVVGANVLTF,TGCGCCAGCAGCTTAGTGACTAGCGGGAGAGTTGTTGGGGCCAACGTCCTGACTTTC
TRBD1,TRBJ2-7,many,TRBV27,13,CASSLKGAVEQYF,TGTGCCAGCAGTTTGAAGGGGGCGGTCGAGCAGTACTTC
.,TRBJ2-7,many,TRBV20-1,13,CSAYREPSYEQYF,TGCAGTGCCTACAGAGAGCCCTCCTACGAGCAGTACTTC
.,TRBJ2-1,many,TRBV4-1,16,CASSQGTDGAAYEQFF,TGCGCCAGCAGCCAAGGAACCGACGGAGCAGCCTATGAGCAGTTCTTC
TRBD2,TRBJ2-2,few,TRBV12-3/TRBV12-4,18,CASRGTSGRIVGTGELFF,TGTGCCAGCAGGGGGACTAGCGGGAGAATTGTGGGCACCGGGGAGCTGTTTTTT
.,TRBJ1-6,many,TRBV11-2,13,CASSLDGGSPLHF,TGTGCCAGCAGCTTAGATGGAGGTTCACCCCTCCACTTT
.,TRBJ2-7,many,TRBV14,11,CASGLGSEQYF,TGTGCCAGCGGGTTGGGGTCCGAGCAGTACTTC